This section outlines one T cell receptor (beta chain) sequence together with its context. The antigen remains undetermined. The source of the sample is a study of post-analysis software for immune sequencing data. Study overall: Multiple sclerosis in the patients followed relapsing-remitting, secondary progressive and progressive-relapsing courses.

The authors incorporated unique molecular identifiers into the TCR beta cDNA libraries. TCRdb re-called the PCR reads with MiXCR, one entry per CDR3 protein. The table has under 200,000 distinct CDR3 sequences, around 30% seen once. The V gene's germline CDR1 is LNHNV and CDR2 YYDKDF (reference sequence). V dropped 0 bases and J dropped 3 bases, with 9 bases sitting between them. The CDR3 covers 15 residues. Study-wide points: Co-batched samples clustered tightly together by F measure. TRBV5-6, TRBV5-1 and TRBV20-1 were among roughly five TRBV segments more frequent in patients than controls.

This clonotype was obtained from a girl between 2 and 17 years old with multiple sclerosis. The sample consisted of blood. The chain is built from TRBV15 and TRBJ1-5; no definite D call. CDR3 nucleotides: TGTGCCACCAGCAGAGAAGGTCGGGCCAATCAGCCCCAGCATTTT. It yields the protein CATSREGRANQPQHF.